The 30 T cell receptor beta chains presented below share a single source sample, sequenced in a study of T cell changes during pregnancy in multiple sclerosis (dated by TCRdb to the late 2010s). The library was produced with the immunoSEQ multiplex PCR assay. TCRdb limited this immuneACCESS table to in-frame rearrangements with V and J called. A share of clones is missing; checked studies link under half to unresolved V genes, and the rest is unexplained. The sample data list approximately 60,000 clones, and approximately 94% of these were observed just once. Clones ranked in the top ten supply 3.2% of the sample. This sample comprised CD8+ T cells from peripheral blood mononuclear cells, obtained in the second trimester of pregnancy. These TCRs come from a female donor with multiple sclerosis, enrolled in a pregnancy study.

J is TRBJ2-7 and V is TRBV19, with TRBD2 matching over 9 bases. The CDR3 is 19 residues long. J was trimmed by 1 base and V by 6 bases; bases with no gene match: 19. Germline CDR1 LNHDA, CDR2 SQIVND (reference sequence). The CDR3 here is CASRGLASSGTGLSYEQYF. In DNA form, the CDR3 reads TGTGCCAGTAGGGGATTGGCTTCTAGCGGGACTGGGCTGTCCTACGAGCAGTACTTC.

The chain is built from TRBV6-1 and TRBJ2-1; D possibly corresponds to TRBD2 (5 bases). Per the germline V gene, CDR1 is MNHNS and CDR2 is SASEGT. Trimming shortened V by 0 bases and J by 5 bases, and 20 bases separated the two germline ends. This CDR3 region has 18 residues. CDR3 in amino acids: CASSEAWVPGTRDNEQFF. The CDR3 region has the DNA TGTGCCAGCAGTGAAGCGTGGGTCCCGGGAACGAGGGACAATGAGCAGTTCTTC.

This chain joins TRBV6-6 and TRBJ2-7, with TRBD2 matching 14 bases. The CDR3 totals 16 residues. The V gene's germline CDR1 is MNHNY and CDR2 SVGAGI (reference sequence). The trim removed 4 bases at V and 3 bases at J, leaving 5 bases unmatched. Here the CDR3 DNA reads TGTGCCAGCAGTTTCCGACTAGCGGGAGGGTACTACGAGCAGTACTTC. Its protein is CASSFRLAGGYYEQYF.

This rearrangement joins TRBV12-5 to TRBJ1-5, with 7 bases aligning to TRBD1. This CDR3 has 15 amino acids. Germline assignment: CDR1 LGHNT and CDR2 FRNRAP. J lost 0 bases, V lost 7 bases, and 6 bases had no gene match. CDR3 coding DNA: TGTGCTAGTGCCCCGGGACAGTTTAGCAATCAGCCCCAGCATTTT. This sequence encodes CASAPGQFSNQPQHF.

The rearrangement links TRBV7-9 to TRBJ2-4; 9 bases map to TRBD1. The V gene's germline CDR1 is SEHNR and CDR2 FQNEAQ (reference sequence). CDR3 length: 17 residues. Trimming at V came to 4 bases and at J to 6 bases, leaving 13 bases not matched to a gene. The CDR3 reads CASSSKPPGQGRNIQYF. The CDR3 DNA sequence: TGTGCCAGCAGCTCTAAACCACCGGGACAGGGTAGAAACATTCAGTACTTC.

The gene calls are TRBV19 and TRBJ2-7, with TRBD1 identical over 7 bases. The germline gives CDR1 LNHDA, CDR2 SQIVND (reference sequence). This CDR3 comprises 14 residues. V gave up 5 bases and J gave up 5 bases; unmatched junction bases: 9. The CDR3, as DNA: TGTGCCAGTAGTGCCCGGACAGGACCCCACGAGCAGTACTTC. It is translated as CASSARTGPHEQYF. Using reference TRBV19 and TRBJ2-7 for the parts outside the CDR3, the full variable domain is DGGITQSPKYLFRKEGQNVTLSCEQNLNHDAMYWYRQDPGQGLRLIYYSQIVNDFQKGDIAEGYSVSREKKESFPLTVTSAQKNPTAFYLCASSARTGPHEQYFGPGTRLTVT.

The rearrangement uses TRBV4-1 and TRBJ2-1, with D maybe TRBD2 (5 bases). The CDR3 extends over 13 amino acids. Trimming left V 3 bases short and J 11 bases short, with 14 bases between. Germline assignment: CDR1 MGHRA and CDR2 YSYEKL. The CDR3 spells CASSQITGKQQFF. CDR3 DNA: TGCGCCAGCAGCCAGATAACCGGGAAGCAGCAGTTCTTC.

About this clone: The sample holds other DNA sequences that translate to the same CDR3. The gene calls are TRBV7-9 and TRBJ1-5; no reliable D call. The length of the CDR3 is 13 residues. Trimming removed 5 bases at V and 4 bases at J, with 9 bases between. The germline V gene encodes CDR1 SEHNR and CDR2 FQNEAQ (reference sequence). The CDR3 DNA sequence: TGTGCCAGCAGCCCTAGCGCTAATCAGCCCCAGCATTTT. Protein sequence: CASSPSANQPQHF.

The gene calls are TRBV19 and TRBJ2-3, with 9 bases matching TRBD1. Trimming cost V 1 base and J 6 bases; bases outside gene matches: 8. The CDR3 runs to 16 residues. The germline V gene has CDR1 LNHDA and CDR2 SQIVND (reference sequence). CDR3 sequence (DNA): TGTGCCAGTAGTATAGTCCCGGACAGGGGACCGGATACGCAGTATTTT. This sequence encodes CASSIVPDRGPDTQYF.

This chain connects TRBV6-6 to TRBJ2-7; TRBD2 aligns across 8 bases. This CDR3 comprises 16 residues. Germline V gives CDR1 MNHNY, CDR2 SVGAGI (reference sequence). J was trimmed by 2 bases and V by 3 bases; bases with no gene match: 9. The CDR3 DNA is TGTGCCAGCAGTTATAGGGAGACTAGCGTTGCCTACGAGCAGTACTTC. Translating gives CASSYRETSVAYEQYF.

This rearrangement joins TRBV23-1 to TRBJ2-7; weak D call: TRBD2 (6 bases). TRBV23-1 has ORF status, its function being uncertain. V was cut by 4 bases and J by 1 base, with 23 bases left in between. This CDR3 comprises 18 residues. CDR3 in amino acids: CASSLGEDPVPISYEQYF. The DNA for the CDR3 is TGCGCCAGCAGTCTAGGGGAGGACCCAGTTCCGATTTCCTACGAGCAGTACTTC.

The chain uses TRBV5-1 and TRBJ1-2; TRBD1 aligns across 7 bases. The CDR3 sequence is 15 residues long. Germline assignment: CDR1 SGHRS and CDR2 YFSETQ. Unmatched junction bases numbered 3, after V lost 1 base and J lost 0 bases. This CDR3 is CASSLTGEPNYGYTF. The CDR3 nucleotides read TGCGCCAGCAGCTTGACAGGGGAACCTAACTATGGCTACACCTTC.

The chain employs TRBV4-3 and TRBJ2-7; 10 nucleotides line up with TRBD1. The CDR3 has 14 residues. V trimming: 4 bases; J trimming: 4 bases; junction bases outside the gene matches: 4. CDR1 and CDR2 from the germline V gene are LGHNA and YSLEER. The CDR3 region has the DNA TGCGCCAGCAGCCCCGGGACAGGGGAATACGAGCAGTACTTC. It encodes CASSPGTGEYEQYF.

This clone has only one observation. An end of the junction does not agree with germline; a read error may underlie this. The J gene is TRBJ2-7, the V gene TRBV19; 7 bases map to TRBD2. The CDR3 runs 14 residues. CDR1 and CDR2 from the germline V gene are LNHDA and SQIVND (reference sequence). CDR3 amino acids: CASSGASGSYEQCF. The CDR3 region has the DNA TGTGCCAGTAGCGGGGCTAGCGGATCTTACGAGCAGTGCTTC.

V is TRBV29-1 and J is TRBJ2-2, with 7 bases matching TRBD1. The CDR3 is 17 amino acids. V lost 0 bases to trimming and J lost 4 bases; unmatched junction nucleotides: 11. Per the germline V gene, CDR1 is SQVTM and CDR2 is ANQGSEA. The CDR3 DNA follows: TGCAGCGTTGAAGATTTTCGACAGGGAATGCGCACCGGGGAGCTGTTTTTT. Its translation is CSVEDFRQGMRTGELFF.

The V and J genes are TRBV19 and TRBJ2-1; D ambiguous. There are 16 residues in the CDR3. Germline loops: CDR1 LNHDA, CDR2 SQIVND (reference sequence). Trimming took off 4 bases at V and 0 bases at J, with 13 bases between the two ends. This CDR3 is CASSTAHRSSYNEQFF. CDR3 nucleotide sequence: TGTGCCAGTAGTACCGCCCACCGGAGCTCCTACAATGAGCAGTTCTTC. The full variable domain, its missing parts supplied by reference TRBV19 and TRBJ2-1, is DGGITQSPKYLFRKEGQNVTLSCEQNLNHDAMYWYRQDPGQGLRLIYYSQIVNDFQKGDIAEGYSVSREKKESFPLTVTSAQKNPTAFYLCASSTAHRSSYNEQFFGPGTRLTVL.

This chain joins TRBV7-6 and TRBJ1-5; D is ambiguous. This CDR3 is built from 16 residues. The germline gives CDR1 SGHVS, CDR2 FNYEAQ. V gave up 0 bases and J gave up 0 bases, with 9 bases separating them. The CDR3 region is CASSLASGVSNQPQHF. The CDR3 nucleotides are TGTGCCAGCAGCTTAGCGTCCGGGGTTAGCAATCAGCCCCAGCATTTT.

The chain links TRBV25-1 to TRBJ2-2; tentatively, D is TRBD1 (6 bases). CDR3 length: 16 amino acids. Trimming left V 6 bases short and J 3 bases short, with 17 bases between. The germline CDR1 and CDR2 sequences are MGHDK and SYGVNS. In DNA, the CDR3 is TGTGCCAGCAGCCCAACCCACAGGGTGGACACCGGGGAGCTGTTTTTT. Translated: CASSPTHRVDTGELFF.

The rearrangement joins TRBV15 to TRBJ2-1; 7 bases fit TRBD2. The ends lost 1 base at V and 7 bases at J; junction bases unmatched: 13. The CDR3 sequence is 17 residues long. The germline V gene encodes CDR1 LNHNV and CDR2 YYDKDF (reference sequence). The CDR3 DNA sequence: TGTGCCACCAGCAGAGTCGTACGGGAGGCGCTCAGGAATGAGCAGTTCTTC. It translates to CATSRVVREALRNEQFF.

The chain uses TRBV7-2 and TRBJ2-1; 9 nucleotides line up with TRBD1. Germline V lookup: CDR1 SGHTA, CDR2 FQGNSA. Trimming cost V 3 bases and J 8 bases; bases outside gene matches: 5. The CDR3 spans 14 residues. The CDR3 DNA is TGTGCCAGCAGCTTTGGGACAGGGCCCGATGAGCAGTTCTTC. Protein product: CASSFGTGPDEQFF.

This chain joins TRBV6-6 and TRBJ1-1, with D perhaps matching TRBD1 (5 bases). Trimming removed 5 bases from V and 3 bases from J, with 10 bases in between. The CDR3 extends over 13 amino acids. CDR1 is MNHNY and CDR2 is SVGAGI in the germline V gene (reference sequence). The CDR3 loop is CASSQGVDTEAFF. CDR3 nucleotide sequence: TGTGCCAGCAGTCAAGGGGTGGACACTGAAGCTTTCTTT.

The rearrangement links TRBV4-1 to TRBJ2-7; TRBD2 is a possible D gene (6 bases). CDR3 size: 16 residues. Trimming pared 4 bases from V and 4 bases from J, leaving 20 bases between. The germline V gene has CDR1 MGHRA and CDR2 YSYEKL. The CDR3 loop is CASSPYLSSGPYEQYF. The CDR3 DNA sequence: TGCGCCAGCAGCCCCTACTTATCCAGCGGGCCTTACGAGCAGTACTTC.

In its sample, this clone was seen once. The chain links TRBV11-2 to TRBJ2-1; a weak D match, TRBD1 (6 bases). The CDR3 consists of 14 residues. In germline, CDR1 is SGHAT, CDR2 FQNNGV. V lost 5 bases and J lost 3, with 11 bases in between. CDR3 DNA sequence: TGTGCCAGCAGCCGGCTACAGGGCTACAATGAGCAGTTCTTC. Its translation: CASSRLQGYNEQFF.

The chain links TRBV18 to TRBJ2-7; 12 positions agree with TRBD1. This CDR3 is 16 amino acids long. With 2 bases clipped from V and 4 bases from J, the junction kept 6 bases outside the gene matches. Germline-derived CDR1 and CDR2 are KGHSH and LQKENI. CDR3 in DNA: TGTGCCAGCTCACCAGTCCCGGGACAGGGGGCTTACGAGCAGTACTTC. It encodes CASSPVPGQGAYEQYF. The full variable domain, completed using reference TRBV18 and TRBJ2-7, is NAGVMQNPRHLVRRRGQEARLRCSPMKGHSHVYWYRQLPEEGLKFMVYLQKENIIDESGMPKERFSAEFPKEGPSILRIQQVVRGDSAAYFCASSPVPGQGAYEQYFGPGTRLTVT.

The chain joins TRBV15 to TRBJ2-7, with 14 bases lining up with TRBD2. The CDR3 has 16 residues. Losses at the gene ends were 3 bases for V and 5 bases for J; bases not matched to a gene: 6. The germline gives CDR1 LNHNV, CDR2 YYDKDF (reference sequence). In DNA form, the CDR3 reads TGTGCCACCAGCAGGGGACTAGCGGGAGAGAGGAACGAGCAGTACTTC. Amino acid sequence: CATSRGLAGERNEQYF.

The CDR3 sequence: CASTAGRNQPQHF. In DNA form, the CDR3 reads TGTGCCAGCACTGCGGGGAGGAATCAGCCCCAGCATTTT. The chain links TRBV7-9 to TRBJ1-5; D gene ambiguous. Trimming stripped 7 bases from V and 4 bases from J, with 11 bases between. CDR3 length: 13 residues. From germline, CDR1 is SEHNR and CDR2 FQNEAQ (reference sequence).

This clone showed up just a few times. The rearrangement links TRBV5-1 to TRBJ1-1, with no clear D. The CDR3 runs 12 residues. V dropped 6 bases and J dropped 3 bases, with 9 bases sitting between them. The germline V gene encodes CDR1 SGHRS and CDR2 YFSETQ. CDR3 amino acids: CASTGEDTEAFF. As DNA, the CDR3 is TGCGCCAGCACCGGGGAGGACACTGAAGCTTTCTTT.

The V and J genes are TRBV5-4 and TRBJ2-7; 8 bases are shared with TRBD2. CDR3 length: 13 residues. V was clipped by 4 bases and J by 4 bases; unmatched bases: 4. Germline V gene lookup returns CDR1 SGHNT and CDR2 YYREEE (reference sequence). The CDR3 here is CASSPGGGYEQYF. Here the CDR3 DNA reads TGTGCCAGCAGCCCGGGGGGGGGATACGAGCAGTACTTC. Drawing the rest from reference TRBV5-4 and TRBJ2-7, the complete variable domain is ETGVTQSPTHLIKTRGQQVTLRCSSQSGHNTVSWYQQALGQGPQFIFQYYREEENGRGNFPPRFSGLQFPNYSSELNVNALELDDSALYLCASSPGGGYEQYFGPGTRLTVT.

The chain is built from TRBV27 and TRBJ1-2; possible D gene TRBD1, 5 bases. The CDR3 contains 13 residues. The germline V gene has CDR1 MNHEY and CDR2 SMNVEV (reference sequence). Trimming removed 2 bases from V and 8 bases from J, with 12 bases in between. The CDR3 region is CASSLGAGVGYTF. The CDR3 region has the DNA TGTGCCAGCAGTTTAGGGGCTGGGGTAGGCTACACCTTC.

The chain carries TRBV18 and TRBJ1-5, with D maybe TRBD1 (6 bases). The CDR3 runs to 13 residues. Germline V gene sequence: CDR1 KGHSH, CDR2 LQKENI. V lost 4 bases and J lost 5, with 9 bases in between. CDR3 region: CASSLSGDQPQHF. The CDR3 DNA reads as TGTGCCAGCTCACTCTCAGGGGATCAGCCCCAGCATTTT.